This entry features one TCR beta chain sequence. This clone's antigen is unknown. No base quality information exists; no much larger clone differs at one position. The CDR3 regions of human TCRbeta chains were analyzed by immunosequencing. As for the original processing: Repertoire TCRs were matched against a reference library of SARS-CoV-2-specific TCRs generated with the MIRA antigen-specificity platform. Breadth was defined as the fraction of unique TCRs that were SARS-CoV-2-associated. Depth was defined as the fraction of total T cells that were SARS-CoV-2-associated. Using the MIRA data, each spike-specific TCR was assigned both to the spike region to which the TCR was reactive and to a CD4 or CD8 class. Log10-transformed breadth and depth values were compared by one-way ANOVA with Sidak's multiple comparisons tests. TCRdb retrieved this table from immuneACCESS and kept in-frame rearrangements only. Not all clones are present; in checked studies, unresolved V genes account for under half, and no reason is known for the remainder. The V and J calls and clone size are taken from that table; D and trimming were inferred from the DNA. The sample includes some 120,000 clones, with roughly 84% observed a single time. Of the sample, 12% falls within the top ten clones.

The data stem from a study of T cell responses to AZD1222 COVID-19 vaccine (dated by TCRdb to the early 2020s). At the level of the whole study: AZD1222 recipients whose second dose came at about 4 weeks and those whose second dose came at about 12 weeks were combined into one group, since spike-specific TCR depth and breadth did not differ between the two schedules. Trial participants were enrolled by age into subgroups of 18-55, 56-69 and 70-plus years, and about 150, 27 and 61 TCR-sequenced participants, respectively, were included in these subgroups. A total of just over 230 trial participants underwent TCR sequencing, of whom 200 to 220 had received two doses of AZD1222 and roughly 26 had received two doses of the MenACWY control vaccine.

What the study reported, not specific to this receptor: Conclusions about previously exposed vaccinees were limited because only a handful of AZD1222 recipients were SARS-CoV-2 seropositive at baseline. Most participants were white British and females outnumbered males, and the authors suggested that clonal diversity may have been underestimated. In the small 56-69-year group, the increase in depth fell short of significance, most likely because of low power. After two AZD1222 doses, both the breadth and the depth of spike-specific TCRs were significantly higher than at day 0 and than in MenACWY recipients. CD4 TCRs associated with the vaccine covered the entire spike protein, and the dominant responses were in regions 160-218 and 743-854. Reportedly, close to half of the unique spike-specific TCRs recognized epitopes lying outside the regions that are mutated in the B.1.351 and B.1.1.7 variants. No day 14 peak-response samples were available, so repertoires were characterized only after the peak T cell response.

According to the study, the label for this sample's time point signals: baseline before first vaccination. Vaccinee samples came from UK trials COV001 and COV002, including a single-blind randomized controlled phase 2/3 trial of AZD1222 (ChAdOx1 nCoV-19) in healthy adults. Trial participant PBMC samples were collected at day 0 and day 28 after the second dose for TCRbeta chain sequencing. There are 17 amino acids in the CDR3, from cysteine to phenylalanine inclusive. Kept here is only the CDR3 DNA, which spans 51 bases and is read in frame from base 1. At the junction V is shortened by 0 bases and J by 8 bases; bases outside the gene matches: 16. CDR1 and CDR2 were assigned from the germline V gene as SGHDT and YYEEEE.

This clonotype originated in an adult in good health. The sample in question was peripheral blood, obtained on day 0 of AZD1222 vaccination. Recombination joined TRBV5-6 with TRBJ1-1; TRBD1 matches 7 bases in the middle. The DNA is as follows: TGTGCCAGCAGCTTGGACACAGGGGCGGGACTGTCCTTAGAAGCTTTCTTT. The translation is CASSLDTGAGLSLEAFF.